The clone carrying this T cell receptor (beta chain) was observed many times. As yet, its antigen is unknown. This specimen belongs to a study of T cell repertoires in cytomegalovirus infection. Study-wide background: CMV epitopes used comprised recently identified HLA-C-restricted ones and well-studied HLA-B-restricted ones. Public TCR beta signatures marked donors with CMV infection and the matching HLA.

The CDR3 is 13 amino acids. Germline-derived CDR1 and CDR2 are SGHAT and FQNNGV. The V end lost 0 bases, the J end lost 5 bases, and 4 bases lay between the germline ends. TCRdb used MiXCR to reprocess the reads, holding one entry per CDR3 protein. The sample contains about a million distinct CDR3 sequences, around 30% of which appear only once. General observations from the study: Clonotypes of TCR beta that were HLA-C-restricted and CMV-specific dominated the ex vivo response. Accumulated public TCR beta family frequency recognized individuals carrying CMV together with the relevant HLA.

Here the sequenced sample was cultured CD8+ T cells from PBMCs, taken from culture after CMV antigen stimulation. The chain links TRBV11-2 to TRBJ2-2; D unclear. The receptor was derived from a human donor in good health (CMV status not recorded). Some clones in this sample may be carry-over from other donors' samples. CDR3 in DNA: TGTGCCAGCAGCTTAGACTCAACCGGGGAGCTGTTTTTT. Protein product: CASSLDSTGELFF.